Shown below are 16 T cell receptor beta chains from a single sample sequenced in a study of post-analysis software for immune sequencing data. Their target antigens are unknown. Researchers reported that TCR beta cDNA libraries carried unique molecular identifiers. In TCRdb, the PCR reads were re-called with MiXCR into one record per CDR3 protein. Of about 680,000 distinct CDR3 sequences listed, more than 50% are singletons. Findings of the study overall: Four or five TRBV segments occurring more often in patients than controls included TRBV5-6, TRBV5-1 and TRBV20-1.

What was sequenced was blood. These receptors were collected from a girl aged 2 to 9 with multiple sclerosis.

In the case of this clonotype: The junction departs from germline at one end; a sequencing error may be responsible. The chain links TRBV6-2 or TRBV6-3 to TRBJ2-3; the D is unclear. There are 12 residues in the CDR3. Germline loops: CDR1 MNHEY, CDR2 SVGEGT. CDR3 residues: CASATNTDAQYF. The CDR3 nucleotides read TGTGCCAGCGCAACAAACACAGATGCGCAGTATTTT.

The chain joins TRBV4-3 to TRBJ2-1; maybe TRBD1 (6 bases). The CDR3 contains 17 residues. V was pared by 0 bases and J by 2 bases, with 14 bases between. Germline V CDR1 and CDR2: LGHNA, YSLEER. The DNA for the CDR3 is TGCGCCAGCAGCCAAGAAGCGTCAGGGGCCCCCTACAATGAGCAGTTCTTC. This translates into CASSQEASGAPYNEQFF.

V and J are TRBV27 and TRBJ2-1; the D gene is possibly TRBD1 (6 bases). Germline CDR1 reads MNHEY; CDR2 reads SMNVEV (reference sequence). This CDR3 region has 13 residues. Trimming left V 5 bases short and J 6 bases short, with 11 bases between. CDR3 in DNA: TGTGCCAGCAGTCACACAGGGTCCAATGAGCAGTTCTTC. As protein: CASSHTGSNEQFF.

This chain uses TRBV12-3 or TRBV12-4 with TRBJ2-1; D tentatively fits TRBD1 or TRBD2 (7 bases each). This CDR3 contains 17 residues. The V end lost 4 bases, the J end lost 7 bases, and 23 bases lay between the germline ends. CDR3: CASSSDREGHTWNEQFF. DNA of the CDR3: TGTGCCAGCAGTTCCGACAGGGAGGGACATACATGGAATGAGCAGTTCTTC.

The chain employs TRBV6-6 and TRBJ1-5; D remains unclear. The CDR3 is 13 residues long. V lost 2 bases and J lost 5, with 7 bases in between. Looked up from germline, CDR1 is MNHNY and CDR2 is SVGAGI (reference sequence). The CDR3 DNA reads as TGTGCCAGCAGTTACACCAGTGATCAGCCCCAGCATTTT. It specifies CASSYTSDQPQHF.

The genes are TRBV6-5 and TRBJ2-5; a weak D match, TRBD2 (6 bases). The DNA matches TRBJ2-7 better at its end, which makes the J call doubtful. The germline V gene has CDR1 MNHEY and CDR2 SVGAGI. The CDR3 is made up of 15 amino acids. The DNA for the CDR3 is TGTGCCAGCAGTTACTCGAGGTCTAGCGATTACGAGCAGTACTTC. It encodes CASSYSRSSDYEQYF.

As to this clonotype: The germline gene is not matched at one end of the junction; a read error may be the cause. V is TRBV7-7 and J is TRBJ2-2, with D possibly TRBD2 on 5 matching bases. Germline V gene sequence: CDR1 SSHAT, CDR2 FNYEAQ (reference sequence). This CDR3 contains 13 residues. The CDR3 reads CASSLSGSGELFF. CDR3 bases: TGTGCTAGCAGCTTAAGCGGATCCGGGGAGCTGTTTTTT.

The chain links TRBV4-2 to TRBJ2-7, with D tentatively TRBD2 (6 bases). The CDR3 has 14 residues. Germline CDR1 and CDR2: LGHNA and YNFKEQ. V gave up 1 base and J gave up 7 bases, with 14 bases separating them. CDR3 DNA sequence: TGTGCCAGCAGCCAAGTTATGAGCCGGGGGGAGCAGTACTTC. It translates to CASSQVMSRGEQYF.

V gene TRBV7-9 combines with J gene TRBJ1-2; 10 positions agree with TRBD1. The CDR3 sequence is 15 residues long. CDR1 is SEHNR and CDR2 is FQNEAQ in the germline V gene (reference sequence). The junction had 8 bases not matched to a gene; V was cut back by 6 bases and J by 4 bases. The CDR3 sequence is CASSSGTGDLYGYTF. The CDR3 nucleotides are TGTGCCAGCAGTTCCGGGACAGGGGATCTCTATGGCTACACCTTC.

The chain carries TRBV29-1 and TRBJ2-7; 12 nucleotides match TRBD2. The CDR3 totals 14 residues. Germline V CDR1 and CDR2: SQVTM, ANQGSEA. The junction had 7 bases not matched to a gene; V was cut back by 6 bases and J by 4 bases. The DNA of the CDR3 is TGCAGCGTCCACCTAGCGGGAGGGCCTTACGAGCAGTACTTC. Translation: CSVHLAGGPYEQYF.

The CDR3 loop reads CASKSRGLGATDTQYF. CDR3 bases: TGTGCCAGCAAGAGTAGGGGCCTAGGGGCTACAGATACGCAGTATTTT. The chain couples TRBV3-1 to TRBJ2-3; D is perhaps TRBD1 (5 bases). The V gene lost 7 bases and the J gene lost 3 bases, with 20 bases spanning the gap. The CDR3 covers 16 residues. CDR1 and CDR2 from the germline V gene are LGHDT and YNNKEL (reference sequence).

The rearrangement links TRBV27 to TRBJ2-5, with 7 bases identical to TRBD1. Trimming cost V 6 bases and J 2 bases; bases outside gene matches: 15. Germline CDR1 reads MNHEY; CDR2 reads SMNVEV (reference sequence). There are 17 residues in the CDR3. The CDR3 loop reads CASSPKPPGGRQETQYF. The CDR3 DNA sequence: TGTGCCAGCAGCCCAAAACCCCCAGGGGGTCGGCAAGAGACCCAGTACTTC.

This clonotype was observed once. J is TRBJ2-1 and V is TRBV7-9, with 9 bases identical to TRBD2. Trimming took 0 bases from V and 6 from J; bases not matched to a gene: 3. The CDR3 is 15 residues long. The germline CDR1 and CDR2 sequences are SEHNR and FQNEAQ (reference sequence). The CDR3 is CASSLALAGFNEQFF. CDR3 in DNA: TGTGCCAGCAGCTTAGCACTAGCGGGTTTCAATGAGCAGTTCTTC.

The gene calls are TRBV6-2 or TRBV6-3 and TRBJ2-1, with D tentatively TRBD2 (5 bases). Per the germline V gene, CDR1 is MNHEY and CDR2 is SVGEGT. The CDR3 runs to 15 residues. Deletions cut 5 bases from V and 0 bases from J, with 11 bases between. CDR3 sequence (DNA): TGTGCCAGCAGTCACGGGGATAACTCCTACAATGAGCAGTTCTTC. Protein sequence: CASSHGDNSYNEQFF.

The genes are TRBV29-1 and TRBJ2-3, with D unresolved. The V and J ends lost 1 base and 10 bases respectively, with 15 bases between them. The CDR3 has 13 residues. Germline V gene sequence: CDR1 SQVTM, CDR2 ANQGSEA. This CDR3 is CSVEGHGTGAQYF. The CDR3 DNA is TGCAGCGTTGAAGGACATGGCACTGGGGCGCAGTATTTT.

The chain has TRBV21-1 and TRBJ1-2; whether TRBD1, the table's D call, matches the DNA was not checked. TRBV21-1 is designated a pseudogene. The CDR3 contains 15 residues. Here the CDR3 DNA reads TGTGCCAGCAGCAAAGGGGCCAGGGGAGCCTATGGCTACACCTTC. This gives the protein CASSKGARGAYGYTF.